A single sample is the source of the 19 T cell receptor beta chains below, sequenced in a study of control samples from healthy donors and cancer patients. Sequencing was performed with immunoSEQ multiplex PCR; in TCRdb, only in-frame clones are kept and a portion is missing. The sample lists roughly 80,000 clones, roughly nine tenths occurring once. The specimen was blood. These receptors all stem from a man aged 50 to 60 in good health.

The chain couples TRBV4-1 to TRBJ1-1, with TRBD1 identical over 8 bases. The germline CDR1 and CDR2 sequences are MGHRA and YSYEKL. V shed 1 base, J shed 3 bases, and the junction held 7 bases outside the gene matches. CDR3 size: 16 residues. CDR3 amino acids: CASSQGGWTGHTEAFF. The CDR3 coding sequence is TGCGCCAGCAGCCAAGGGGGATGGACAGGGCACACTGAAGCTTTCTTT.

The gene calls are TRBV12-5 and TRBJ2-7; maybe TRBD2 (6 bases). CDR1 is LGHNT, CDR2 FRNRAP, per germline. This CDR3 has 17 residues. The V and J ends lost 1 base and 2 bases respectively, with 18 bases between them. The DNA of the CDR3 is TGTGCTAGTGGTTTGGCGAGCGGCGGGATCCCGACCTACGAGCAGTACTTC. Its translation: CASGLASGGIPTYEQYF.

V and J are TRBV27 and TRBJ2-5, with TRBD2 matching 11 bases. V dropped 2 bases and J dropped 2; count of bases not matched to a gene: 4. Germline CDR1 is MNHEY and CDR2 is SMNVEV (reference sequence). The CDR3 extends over 16 amino acids. CDR3 region: CASSLASGGRQETQYF. The CDR3 DNA reads as TGTGCCAGCAGTTTAGCTAGCGGGGGGCGTCAAGAGACCCAGTACTTC.

The chain recombines TRBV18 with TRBJ2-5; D not certain. Germline lookup yields CDR1 KGHSH and CDR2 LQKENI. This CDR3 region has 11 residues. The V gene lost 10 bases and the J gene lost 4 bases, with 10 bases spanning the gap. CDR3 loop: CATQEGETQYF. The CDR3 DNA is TGTGCCACCCAGGAAGGAGAGACCCAGTACTTC.

The chain links TRBV12-3 or TRBV12-4 to TRBJ2-2; D is uncertain. V was shortened by 11 bases and J by 1 base, with 11 bases between the two germline ends. CDR3 length equals 13 residues. CDR3 DNA sequence: TGTGCCGGATCAATGTTGAACACCGGGGAGCTGTTTTTT. Protein: CAGSMLNTGELFF.

The chain combines TRBV5-1 with TRBJ2-5; D may be TRBD2 (6 bases). Germline lookup yields CDR1 SGHRS and CDR2 YFSETQ. Between the trimmed V and J ends, which lost 7 bases and 1 base, there was a span of 11 bases. This CDR3 is 13 amino acids long. CDR3 residues: CASRLGTQETQYF. CDR3 nucleotides: TGCGCCAGCCGACTAGGGACCCAAGAGACCCAGTACTTC.

This clone was seen a single time. The J gene is TRBJ1-6, the V gene TRBV6-5; 9 bases match TRBD1. The germline CDR1 and CDR2 sequences are MNHEY and SVGAGI. The CDR3 sequence is 15 residues long. Losses at the gene ends were 7 bases for V and 5 bases for J; bases not matched to a gene: 6. CDR3 DNA: TGTGCCAGCATTAGGACAGGGGCCGATAATTCACCCCTCCACTTT. The encoded protein is CASIRTGADNSPLHF.

The chain has TRBV27 and TRBJ1-2, with D maybe TRBD1 (5 bases). Trimming took 4 bases from V and 6 from J, leaving 15 bases between them. The CDR3 is 14 residues long. Per the germline V gene, CDR1 is MNHEY and CDR2 is SMNVEV (reference sequence). Here the CDR3 reads CASSSNPQGHGYTF. The CDR3 DNA sequence: TGTGCCAGCAGTTCCAACCCCCAGGGACATGGCTACACCTTC.

The chain joins TRBV5-6 to TRBJ2-1; 8 bases are shared with TRBD1. CDR1 and CDR2 from the germline V gene are SGHDT and YYEEEE. Losses at the gene ends were 4 bases for V and 5 bases for J; bases not matched to a gene: 8. CDR3 length equals 15 residues. The CDR3 here is CASSNYRGLDNEQFF. DNA for the CDR3: TGTGCCAGCAGCAACTACAGGGGGTTGGACAATGAGCAGTTCTTC.

V and J are TRBV9 and TRBJ1-1; no reliable D call. The V gene lost 0 bases and the J gene lost 0 bases, with 12 bases spanning the gap. The CDR3 covers 16 residues. The V gene's germline CDR1 is SGDLS and CDR2 YYNGEE. The CDR3 DNA reads as TGTGCCAGCAGCGTAGAGGGTTTTCCCATGAACACTGAAGCTTTCTTT. This encodes CASSVEGFPMNTEAFF.

V is TRBV2 and J is TRBJ2-5; no clear D gene. Germline loops: CDR1 SNHLY, CDR2 FYNNEI. This CDR3 is 10 amino acids long. V was trimmed by 6 bases and J by 5 bases, leaving 4 bases between them. The CDR3 sequence: CASSQETQYF. Written as DNA, the CDR3 is TGTGCCAGCAGCCAGGAGACCCAGTACTTC.

This clone was detected once. The chain recombines TRBV29-1 with TRBJ1-5, with a weak D call TRBD1 (5 bases). The CDR3 has 14 amino acids. V dropped 4 bases and J dropped 4 bases, with 14 bases sitting between them. Germline V gene data show CDR1 as SQVTM and CDR2 as ANQGSEA. CDR3 residues: CSVVLGGKNQPQHF. The DNA for the CDR3 is TGCAGCGTTGTCCTGGGGGGGAAGAATCAGCCCCAGCATTTT.

The J gene is TRBJ1-3, the V gene TRBV7-9; no clear D gene. Trimming took off 11 bases at V and 2 bases at J, with 7 bases between the two ends. The CDR3 covers 11 residues. Germline-derived CDR1 and CDR2 are SEHNR and FQNEAQ (reference sequence). CDR3 sequence reads: CAFPAGNTIYF. The CDR3 DNA is TGTGCCTTTCCGGCTGGAAACACCATATATTTT.

This clone was observed a handful of times. This sample includes further DNA sequences coding for the same CDR3. The V call is TRBV9, the J call TRBJ2-1, with 10 positions matching TRBD2. CDR1 and CDR2 (germline): SGDLS, YYNGEE. This CDR3 has 14 amino acids. J lost 5 bases, V lost 4 bases, and 3 bases had no gene match. The CDR3 DNA sequence: TGTGCCAGCAGCTCCGGACTAGCGGACAATGAGCAGTTCTTC. It codes for CASSSGLADNEQFF.

This clone was counted a few times. V gene TRBV5-1 combines with J gene TRBJ1-1; tentative D call: TRBD1 (6 bases). The ends were cut back, 2 bases at V and 5 bases at J, with 10 bases in the middle. CDR3 length: 13 amino acids. Germline V gene lookup returns CDR1 SGHRS and CDR2 YFSETQ. CDR3 residues: CASSFQGLTEAFF. DNA for the CDR3: TGCGCCAGCAGCTTCCAGGGGTTGACTGAAGCTTTCTTT.

The chain is built from TRBV5-1 and TRBJ1-1; 7 bases match TRBD1. V lost 2 bases and J lost 5; bases outside the gene matches: 9. CDR3 length equals 15 residues. The germline gives CDR1 SGHRS, CDR2 YFSETQ. In nucleotides, the CDR3 is TGCGCCAGCAGCTTAATGACAGGGTTAATGACTGAAGCTTTCTTT. This sequence encodes CASSLMTGLMTEAFF.

The rearrangement joins TRBV7-3 to TRBJ2-5; D unclear. The CDR3 is made up of 13 amino acids. Germline CDR1 and CDR2: SGHTA and FQGTGA. The V end was cut by 1 base, the J end by 5 bases, with 8 bases between. CDR3 DNA: TGTGCCAGCAGCTTAAGAGCGATGGAGACCCAGTACTTC. Translated: CASSLRAMETQYF. The full variable domain, completed using reference TRBV7-3 and TRBJ2-5, is GAGVSQTPSNKVTEKGKYVELRCDPISGHTALYWYRQSLGQGPEFLIYFQGTGAADDSGLPNDRFFAVRPEGSVSTLKIQRTERGDSAVYLCASSLRAMETQYFGPGTRLLVL.

The gene calls are TRBV7-9 and TRBJ2-3; D ambiguous. The V end lost 3 bases, the J end lost 0 bases, and 10 bases lay between the germline ends. Looked up from germline, CDR1 is SEHNR and CDR2 is FQNEAQ (reference sequence). The CDR3 runs to 15 residues. CDR3 region: CASSFTGSSTDTQYF. The CDR3 DNA reads as TGTGCCAGCAGCTTTACGGGTTCTAGCACAGATACGCAGTATTTT. The variable domain in full, completed from reference TRBV7-9 and TRBJ2-3, reads DTGVSQNPRHKITKRGQNVTFRCDPISEHNRLYWYRQTLGQGPEFLTYFQNEAQLEKSRLLSDRFSAERPKGSFSTLEIQRTEQGDSAMYLCASSFTGSSTDTQYFGPGTRLTVL.

The chain uses TRBV10-3 and TRBJ2-1; D gene ambiguous. V lost 3 bases to trimming and J lost 2 bases, with 8 bases between them. The CDR3 spans 14 residues. Germline V gives CDR1 ENHRY, CDR2 SYGVKD. The CDR3 sequence: CAISEAQTYNEQFF. Written as DNA, the CDR3 is TGTGCCATCAGTGAAGCACAAACCTACAATGAGCAGTTCTTC.